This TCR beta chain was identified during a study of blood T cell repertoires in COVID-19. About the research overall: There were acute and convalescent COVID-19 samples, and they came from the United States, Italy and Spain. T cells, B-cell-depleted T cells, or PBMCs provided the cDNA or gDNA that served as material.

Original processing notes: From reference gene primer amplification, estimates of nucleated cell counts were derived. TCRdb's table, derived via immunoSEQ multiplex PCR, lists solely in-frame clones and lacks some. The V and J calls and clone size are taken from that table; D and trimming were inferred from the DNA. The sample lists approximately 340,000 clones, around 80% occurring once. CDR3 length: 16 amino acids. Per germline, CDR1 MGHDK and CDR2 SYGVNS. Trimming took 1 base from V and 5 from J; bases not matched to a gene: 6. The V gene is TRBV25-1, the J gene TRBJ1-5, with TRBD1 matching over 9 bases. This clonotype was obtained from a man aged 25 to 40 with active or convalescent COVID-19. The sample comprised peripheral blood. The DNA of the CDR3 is TGTGCCAGCAGTGAATCAAACAGGGGGCTTCATCAGCCCCAGCATTTT. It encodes CASSESNRGLHQPQHF.